Listed here are 12 T cell receptor beta chains from one sample, sequenced in a study of liver allograft versus peripheral blood T cells. Study in general: T cell receptor repertoires in transplanted livers were compared with those in recipients' peripheral blood.

TCRdb used MiXCR to reprocess the reads, holding one entry per CDR3 protein. The sample contains about 15,000 distinct CDR3 sequences, 20% to 25% of which appear only once. These receptor sequences come from a human patient who had a liver transplant. Some T cells may be transferred from the graft donor.

This clonotype was picked up one time. The chain combines TRBV25-1 with TRBJ1-1; D is perhaps TRBD1 (6 bases). CDR1 is MGHDK and CDR2 is SYGVNS in the germline V gene. Trimming stripped 4 bases from V and 11 bases from J, with 11 bases between. CDR3 length equals 11 residues. CDR3 DNA: TGTGCCAGCAGTGTACAGGGTTATGCTTTCTTT. It encodes CASSVQGYAFF.

Within the sample, this clonotype is medium-sized. The chain couples TRBV27 to TRBJ1-6, with 10 bases fitting TRBD1. V gave up 6 bases and J gave up 8 bases; unmatched junction bases: 4. CDR3 length: 14 residues. Germline CDR1 is MNHEY and CDR2 is SMNVEV (reference sequence). This CDR3 reads CASSLDRGYSPLHF. The CDR3 DNA reads as TGTGCCAGCAGCCTGGACAGGGGGTATTCACCCCTCCACTTT.

The sample holds a few counts of this clonotype. The V call is TRBV7-2, the J call TRBJ1-5, with D possibly matching TRBD1 (5 bases). Trimming took off 1 base at V and 0 bases at J, with 13 bases between the two ends. Germline V gene data show CDR1 as SGHTA and CDR2 as FQGNSA. The CDR3 runs 17 residues. The CDR3 loop is CASSLVATDLSNQPQHF. The CDR3, as DNA: TGTGCCAGCAGCTTAGTGGCGACAGACCTTAGCAATCAGCCCCAGCATTTT.

By sample share, this clonotype is medium-sized. The gene calls are TRBV7-2 and TRBJ1-1; 8 positions agree with TRBD1. Germline trimming cut 6 bases from V and 4 bases from J; bases unmatched to any gene: 19. Germline V gene sequence: CDR1 SGHTA, CDR2 FQGNSA. The CDR3 contains 18 residues. The CDR3 DNA follows: TGTGCCAGCAGAGACTACGGCGGCAGGGGGCGTAAGGGCACTGAAGCTTTCTTT. Protein product: CASRDYGGRGRKGTEAFF.

This clonotype is labeled medium-sized. The chain's CDR3 is CASSSDIKGSTIYF. CDR3 coding DNA: TGTGCCAGCTCATCTGACATAAAGGGATCCACCATATATTTT. This chain joins TRBV18 and TRBJ1-3, with D unclear. The germline gives CDR1 KGHSH, CDR2 LQKENI. Trimming shortened V by 5 bases and J by 9 bases, and 17 bases separated the two germline ends. The CDR3 is made up of 14 amino acids.

This rearrangement joins TRBV6-2 or TRBV6-3 to TRBJ1-1; D perhaps matches TRBD1 (6 bases). Germline lookup yields CDR1 MNHEY and CDR2 SVGEGT. V was shortened by 8 bases and J by 0 bases, with 16 bases between the two germline ends. The CDR3 loop spans 15 amino acids. CDR3 nucleotide sequence: TGTGCCAGCTTAGGCAGGGGTCTTCTGAACACTGAAGCTTTCTTT. Encoded protein: CASLGRGLLNTEAFF.

The rearrangement uses TRBV11-1 and TRBJ1-1; D not certain. Germline CDR1 SGHAT, CDR2 FQDESV (reference sequence). CDR3 size: 13 residues. With 5 bases removed from V and 4 bases from J, the gap between germline ends came to 11 bases. The CDR3 sequence is CASSPGVSTEAFF. DNA for the CDR3: TGTGCCAGCAGCCCCGGGGTTTCCACTGAAGCTTTCTTT.

By proportion, this clonotype is medium-sized. The chain joins TRBV6-2 or TRBV6-3 to TRBJ1-2, with D maybe TRBD1 (5 bases). V lost 2 bases and J 6 bases, leaving 22 bases between the germline ends. CDR1 and CDR2 (germline): MNHEY, SVGEGT. CDR3 length equals 17 residues. The CDR3 here is CASSYRPQWGRSHGYTF. CDR3 DNA sequence: TGTGCCAGCAGTTACCGGCCACAGTGGGGGAGGTCGCATGGCTACACCTTC.

The chain couples TRBV14 to TRBJ2-1; 8 bases are a match to TRBD2. The ends lost 5 bases at V and 7 bases at J; junction bases unmatched: 10. Germline CDR1 reads SGHDN; CDR2 reads FVKESK. The CDR3 loop spans 15 amino acids. CDR3 DNA sequence: TGTGCCAGCAGCACGGTGGTAGCGGGGTTTAATGAGCAGTTCTTC. This gives the protein CASSTVVAGFNEQFF.

This clonotype has a count of ten or more. V usage is TRBV6-5 and J usage is TRBJ1-1; D call uncertain. Trimming took off 5 bases at V and 0 bases at J, with 7 bases between the two ends. The CDR3 sequence is 13 residues long. The germline CDR1 and CDR2 sequences are MNHEY and SVGAGI. The CDR3 here is CASSNWMNTEAFF. The CDR3 region has the DNA TGTGCCAGCAGTAATTGGATGAACACTGAAGCTTTCTTT.

V gene TRBV28 combines with J gene TRBJ1-2; D call uncertain. Germline values: CDR1 MDHEN, CDR2 SYDVKM. The V end lost 2 bases, the J end lost 1 base, and 8 bases lay between the germline ends. The CDR3 covers 14 residues. The CDR3 nucleotides are TGTGCCAGCAGTTTACCAGTACTTAACTATGGCTACACCTTC. Protein product: CASSLPVLNYGYTF.

A few counts support this clonotype. The J gene is TRBJ2-1, the V gene TRBV5-6; 11 nucleotides agree with TRBD1. From germline, CDR1 is SGHDT and CDR2 YYEEEE. This CDR3 comprises 15 residues. V gave up 2 bases and J gave up 6 bases; unmatched junction bases: 4. The CDR3 coding sequence is TGTGCCAGCAGCTTAGGGGGACAGGGGGGCAATGAGCAGTTCTTC. It codes for CASSLGGQGGNEQFF.